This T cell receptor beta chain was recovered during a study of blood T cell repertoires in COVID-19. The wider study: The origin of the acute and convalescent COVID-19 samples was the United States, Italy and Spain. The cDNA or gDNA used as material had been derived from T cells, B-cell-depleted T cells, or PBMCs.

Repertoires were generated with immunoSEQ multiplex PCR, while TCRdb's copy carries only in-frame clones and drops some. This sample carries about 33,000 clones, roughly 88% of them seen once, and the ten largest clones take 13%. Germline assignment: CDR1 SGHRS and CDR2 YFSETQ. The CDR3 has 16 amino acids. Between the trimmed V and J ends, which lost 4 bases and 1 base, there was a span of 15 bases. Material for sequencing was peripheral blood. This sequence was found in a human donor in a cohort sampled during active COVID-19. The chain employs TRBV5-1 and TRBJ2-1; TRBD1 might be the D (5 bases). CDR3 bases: TGCGCCAGCAGCGTGGAGACAGCCCGATCCTACAATGAGCAGTTCTTC. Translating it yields CASSVETARSYNEQFF.